This T cell receptor beta chain was captured in a study of T-cell memory formation after mild COVID-19 (dated by TCRdb to the early 2020s). Regarding the research as a whole: Most TCR sequence clusters were specific to one of the two donors. In a couple of donors, T-cell clones that expanded and contracted after mild COVID-19 were tracked by sequencing TCRalpha and TCRbeta repertoires over time. Two young, previously healthy adult volunteers made up the cohort, one male and one female. General findings and caveats noted by the study authors: Some responding clones were detected in pre-infection memory, which suggested that pre-existing cross-reactive memory T cells had joined the SARS-CoV-2 response. Balanced CD4/CD8 phenotypes were observed for clones contracting from day 15 to 85, whereas a bias towards CD4+ was observed for a second wave of clones expanding from day 15 to 37. Only a couple of mild cases were covered by the study, and larger cohorts that include severe cases with pre-infection samples were considered necessary. SARS-CoV-2 specificity was not confirmed for the second-wave clones peaking on day 37. Contracting CD4+ clones turned up mainly in the CM and EM memory subsets, whereas EMRA was where CD8+ clones were enriched.

This clonotype occurred many times. Its recognized antigen is unknown. No base-level quality is on record; no much larger clone is a single base apart. Ficoll-Paque density gradient centrifugation was used to isolate PBMCs. From the cysteine up to the phenylalanine, the CDR3 has a length of 15 residues. Of all the DNA, just the CDR3 is kept, 45 bases in frame from base 1. Trimmed from V: 6 bases; trimmed from J: 3 bases; junction bases lacking a gene match: 6. Sequenced on an Illumina NovaSeq 6000. TCRalpha and TCRbeta cDNA libraries were constructed by 5'RACE with constant-segment primers, with sample barcodes and unique molecular identifiers being introduced. RNA was extracted from every sample with Trizol reagent. The libraries were amplified in two PCR steps, and the second step added a second sample barcode and Illumina TruSeq adapters. Sequencing of libraries was performed on an Illumina NovaSeq with 2 x 150 bp paired-end reads. Per the source publication's procedure: With migec v1.2.7, reads were demultiplexed and then collapsed into UMI-guided consensus sequences. Using mixcr v2.1.11, UMI consensuses were aligned to TRA and TRB V and J templates and then assembled into clonotypes. A clonotype was counted as expanded or contracted only if both edgeR and NoisET called the change significant, with noise models trained on biological replicates. For edgeR calls, the cutoffs were a false discovery rate-adjusted p below 0.01 and a log2 fold-change threshold of 1. PCA with hierarchical clustering of max-normalized trajectories of the 1000 most abundant clonotypes was used as exploratory dynamics analysis. Separately sequenced CD4+ and CD8+ repertoires were used to assign the CD4 or CD8 phenotype of responding clones. TCRdb reworked the public reads: Q25 trimming with fastp, MiXCR clone assembly, productive beta chains retained. Each record represents a unique CDR3 protein, reported with the most common genes and DNA among its rows. The V and J calls and clone size come from TCRdb's table, not from the authors' own analysis. The sample has about 350,000 distinct CDR3 sequences on record, roughly 13% of them singletons. Approximately 22% of the sample rests with the top ten.

The sample taken for sequencing was PBMCs or a T cell subset sorted from them (not recorded which). The sequence was collected from a young man who had mild COVID-19 (a few samples of this study predate the infection). The sample titles of this study are shuffled in the database, so cell type and time point are left out; the donor was told from shared clones. The chain uses TRBV12-3 or TRBV12-4 and TRBJ2-2; TRBD1 aligns with 8 central bases. The CDR3 has the sequence CASSPGTGYTGELFF. The bases read TGTGCCAGCAGCCCCGGGACAGGTTACACCGGGGAGCTGTTTTTT.